A selection of T cell receptor beta chains follows, all from one sample in a study of blood T cells in healthy people across ages. One entry per CDR3 protein results from TCRdb running MiXCR on the 5' RACE reads. The sample includes 500,000 to 550,000 distinct CDR3 sequences, nearly 25% of them seen just once. These records were also assigned to another study, of T cells of mothers and their children.

Input material: blood. The receptors shown here come from a boy aged 5-17 years in good health. CDR3s include the opening cysteine and the closing phenylalanine or tryptophan. Fields, in order: clone size, J gene, V gene, D gene, CDR3 protein, CDR3 DNA. The D gene is left open where the match is weak. A row's size may be missing; if present it is once, few, many or a size class.

few,TRBJ2-2,TRBV28,TRBD2,CASSGTSGSMRTGELFF,TGTGCCAGCAGTGGGACTAGCGGGAGCATGAGGACCGGGGAGCTGTTTTTT
.,TRBJ1-4,TRBV7-9,.,CASSPIPGTGANEKLFF,TGTGCCAGCAGCCCCATTCCGGGGACTGGGGCTAATGAAAAACTGTTTTTT
few,TRBJ1-5,TRBV9,TRBD1,CASSVVGTGESNQPQHF,TGTGCCAGCAGCGTAGTCGGGACAGGAGAGAGCAATCAGCCCCAGCATTTT
few,TRBJ2-5,TRBV7-9,TRBD1,CASSLDGDRRYQETQYF,TGTGCCAGCAGCTTAGATGGGGACAGGAGGTACCAAGAGACCCAGTACTTC
.,TRBJ2-7,TRBV7-9,.,CASSLGRIPYEQYF,TGTGCCAGCAGCTTAGGACGGATCCCCTACGAGCAGTACTTC
few,TRBJ2-1,TRBV20-1,TRBD2,CSAQAGDYNEQFF,TGCAGTGCCCAAGCGGGAGACTACAATGAGCAGTTCTTC
.,TRBJ1-1,TRBV11-2,.,CASSIQGLVAFF,TGTGCCAGCAGCATCCAGGGGTTGGTAGCTTTCTTT
few,TRBJ2-3,TRBV5-1,TRBD1,CASSAQGDSYTDTQYF,TGCGCCAGCAGCGCACAAGGGGACAGCTACACAGATACGCAGTATTTT
.,TRBJ1-4,TRBV4-3,.,CASSPLSGVFEKLFF,TGCGCCAGCAGCCCCCTCTCGGGCGTTTTTGAAAAACTGTTTTTT
.,TRBJ1-3,TRBV12-3/TRBV12-4,.,CASSLNSPDSGNTIYF,TGTGCCAGCAGTTTAAACAGCCCCGACTCTGGAAACACCATATATTTT
.,TRBJ1-2,TRBV5-1,.,CASSLDAYYGYTF,TGCGCCAGCAGCTTGGACGCCTACTATGGCTACACCTTC
few,TRBJ2-1,TRBV7-9,.,CASSVGSGLYNEQFF,TGTGCCAGCAGCGTGGGGAGCGGGTTATACAATGAGCAGTTCTTC
few,TRBJ1-5,TRBV10-3,TRBD1,CAIKDDRVGNQPQHF,TGTGCCATCAAAGACGACAGGGTGGGAAATCAGCCCCAGCATTTT
.,TRBJ2-7,TRBV7-2,.,CASSWERRNEQYF,TGTGCCAGCAGCTGGGAGCGGAGGAACGAGCAGTACTTC
few,TRBJ1-4,TRBV5-1,TRBD1,CASSFQGQGVEKLFF,TGCGCCAGCAGCTTCCAAGGACAGGGGGTTGAAAAACTGTTTTTT
few,TRBJ2-3,TRBV6-1,TRBD2,CASSTLGLASSTDTQYF,TGTGCCAGCAGTACCCTGGGACTAGCGTCTAGCACAGATACGCAGTATTTT
many,TRBJ2-5,TRBV28,TRBD1,CASSRDRAWSGETQYF,TGTGCCAGCAGTCGAGACAGGGCATGGTCTGGAGAGACCCAGTACTTC
few,TRBJ2-5,TRBV9,.,CASSVVRKQETQYF,TGTGCCAGCAGCGTAGTTCGGAAACAAGAGACCCAGTACTTC
.,TRBJ2-1,TRBV27,TRBD2,CASSPGTSGRPPWIF,TGTGCCAGCAGTCCCGGGACTAGCGGGAGGCCCCCGTGGATCTTC
few,TRBJ2-1,TRBV18,.,CASDQGINEQFF,TGTGCCAGCGACCAGGGGATCAATGAGCAGTTCTTC
.,TRBJ2-2,TRBV5-6,.,CASSLGWAPNTGELFF,TGTGCCAGCAGCTTAGGGTGGGCCCCGAACACCGGGGAGCTGTTTTTT
few,TRBJ2-3,TRBV7-9,.,CASSFGQTRADTQYF,TGTGCCAGCAGCTTCGGTCAAACTCGCGCAGATACGCAGTATTTT
.,TRBJ2-7,TRBV5-8,TRBD1,CASSSPGQGSYEQHF,TGTGCCAGCAGCTCACCGGGACAGGGTTCGTACGAGCAGCACTTC
few,TRBJ1-4,TRBV25-1,.,CASSKRGTARLFF,TGTGCCAGCAGTAAAAGGGGTACCGCGAGACTGTTTTTT
few,TRBJ2-4,TRBV10-3,TRBD1,CASSATGAVAKNIQYF,TGTGCCAGCAGCGCAACAGGGGCGGTCGCCAAAAACATTCAGTACTTC
.,TRBJ2-2,TRBV5-1,.,CASSLGAQSGTGELFF,TGCGCCAGCAGCTTGGGGGCCCAAAGCGGCACCGGGGAGCTGTTTTTT
many,TRBJ2-5,TRBV11-2,.,CASSSELTQETQYF,TGTGCCAGCAGCTCCGAACTAACTCAAGAGACCCAGTACTTC
.,TRBJ1-2,TRBV6-2/TRBV6-3,.,CASTPVGGANYGYTF,TGTGCCAGCACTCCGGTCGGGGGCGCGAACTATGGCTACACCTTC
few,TRBJ2-4,TRBV7-2,.,CASSSVGGRVAKNIQYF,TGTGCCAGCAGCTCAGTAGGGGGGCGGGTAGCCAAAAACATTCAGTACTTC
few,TRBJ2-3,TRBV20-1,.,CSARKASTDTQYF,TGCAGTGCTAGGAAGGCTAGCACAGATACGCAGTATTTT
.,TRBJ2-7,TRBV4-1,TRBD2,CASSPETSGSKLGIYEQYF,TGCGCCAGCAGCCCAGAGACTAGCGGGAGTAAGCTAGGTATATACGAGCAGTACTTC
once,TRBJ1-6,TRBV7-3,.,CASSSPRKRGNSPLHF,TGTGCCAGCAGCTCCCCCCGGAAAAGGGGTAATTCACCCCTCCACTTT
few,TRBJ2-1,TRBV20-1,.,CSARDLGASYNEQFF,TGCAGTGCTAGAGATCTAGGGGCGTCCTACAATGAGCAGTTCTTC
few,TRBJ2-1,TRBV19,.,CASSMENYNEQFF,TGTGCCAGTAGTATGGAAAACTACAATGAGCAGTTCTTC
few,TRBJ2-3,TRBV20-1,.,CSAPGGGSTDTQYF,TGCAGTGCCCCGGGCGGGGGCAGCACAGATACGCAGTATTTT
.,TRBJ2-7,TRBV19,.,CASSIDGSGTVSYEQYF,TGTGCCAGTAGTATTGACGGCTCCGGGACTGTATCCTACGAGCAGTACTTC